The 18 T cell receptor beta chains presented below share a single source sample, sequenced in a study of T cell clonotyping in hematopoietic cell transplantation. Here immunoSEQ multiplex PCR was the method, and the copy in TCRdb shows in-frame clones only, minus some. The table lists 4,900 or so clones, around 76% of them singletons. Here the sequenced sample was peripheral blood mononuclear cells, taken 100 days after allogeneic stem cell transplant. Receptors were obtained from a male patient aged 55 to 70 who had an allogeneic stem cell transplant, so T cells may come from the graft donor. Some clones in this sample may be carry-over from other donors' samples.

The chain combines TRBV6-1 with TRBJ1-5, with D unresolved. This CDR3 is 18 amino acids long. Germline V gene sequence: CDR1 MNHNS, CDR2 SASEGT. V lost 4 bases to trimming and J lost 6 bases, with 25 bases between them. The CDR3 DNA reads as TGTGCCAGCAGTGCAACCAGTTACCCCAGTCAGCCGGCTCAGCCCCAGCATTTT. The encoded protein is CASSATSYPSQPAQPQHF.

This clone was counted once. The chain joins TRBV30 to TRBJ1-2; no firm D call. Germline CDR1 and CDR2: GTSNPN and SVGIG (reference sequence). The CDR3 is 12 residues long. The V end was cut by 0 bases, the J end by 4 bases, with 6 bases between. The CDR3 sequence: CAWSVNIYGYTF. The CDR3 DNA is TGTGCCTGGAGTGTAAACATCTATGGCTACACCTTC.

The CDR3 coding sequence is TGTGCCAGCAAATTCGGGAAGGAAACAGATACGCAGTATTTT. It is translated as CASKFGKETDTQYF. The V call is TRBV5-8, the J call TRBJ2-3; D is perhaps TRBD2 (5 bases). V lost 6 bases to trimming and J lost 3 bases, with 14 bases between them. The CDR3 spans 14 residues. Germline assignment: CDR1 SGHTS and CDR2 YDEGEE.

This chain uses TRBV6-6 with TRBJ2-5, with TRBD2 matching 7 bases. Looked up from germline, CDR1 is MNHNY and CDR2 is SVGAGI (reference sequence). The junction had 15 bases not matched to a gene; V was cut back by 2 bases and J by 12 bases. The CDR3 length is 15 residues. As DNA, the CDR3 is TGTGCCAGCAGTTACAGCGGGACTCCGCTCCCGGCCAAGTACTTC. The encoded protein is CASSYSGTPLPAKYF.

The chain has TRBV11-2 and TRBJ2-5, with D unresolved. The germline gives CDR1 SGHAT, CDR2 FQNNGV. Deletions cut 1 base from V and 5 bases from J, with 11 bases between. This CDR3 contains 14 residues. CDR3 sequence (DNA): TGTGCCAGCAGCTTAGTCACCTTGGGGGAGACCCAGTACTTC. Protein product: CASSLVTLGETQYF.

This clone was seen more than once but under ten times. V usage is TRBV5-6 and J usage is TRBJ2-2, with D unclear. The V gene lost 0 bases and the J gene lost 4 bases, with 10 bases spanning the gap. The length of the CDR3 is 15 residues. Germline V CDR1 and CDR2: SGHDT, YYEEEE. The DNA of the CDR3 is TGTGCCAGCAGCTTGGAAAGGGCAGTCACCGGGGAGCTGTTTTTT. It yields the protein CASSLERAVTGELFF.

CDR3 nucleotide sequence: TGTGCCAGCAGTGGACAGTATGAAAAACTGTTTTTT. Translating it yields CASSGQYEKLFF. The chain employs TRBV2 and TRBJ1-4; possibly TRBD1 for D (5 bases). This CDR3 is 12 amino acids long. CDR1 SNHLY and CDR2 FYNNEI come from the germline V gene. With 4 bases removed from V and 6 bases from J, the gap between germline ends came to 6 bases. Complete variable domain (other parts from reference TRBV2 and TRBJ1-4): EPEVTQTPSHQVTQMGQEVILRCVPISNHLYFYWYRQILGQKVEFLVSFYNNEISEKSEIFDDQFSVERPDGSNFTLKIRSTKLEDSAMYFCASSGQYEKLFFGSGTQLSVL.

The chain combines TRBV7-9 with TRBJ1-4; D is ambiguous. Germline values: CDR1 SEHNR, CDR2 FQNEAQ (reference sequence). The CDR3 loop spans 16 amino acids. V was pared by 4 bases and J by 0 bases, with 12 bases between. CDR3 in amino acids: CASSSPNRATNEKLFF. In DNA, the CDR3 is TGTGCCAGCAGCTCACCTAACAGAGCAACTAATGAAAAACTGTTTTTT.

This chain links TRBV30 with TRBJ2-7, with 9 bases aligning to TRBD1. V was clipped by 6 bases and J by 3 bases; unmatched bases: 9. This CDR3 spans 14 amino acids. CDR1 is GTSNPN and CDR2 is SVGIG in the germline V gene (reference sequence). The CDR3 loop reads CACKAGTGFYEQYF. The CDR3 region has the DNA TGTGCCTGCAAAGCCGGGACAGGGTTCTACGAGCAGTACTTC. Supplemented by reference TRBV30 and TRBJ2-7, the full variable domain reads SQTIHQWPATLVQPVGSPLSLECTVEGTSNPNLYWYRQAAGRGLQLLFYSVGIGQISSEVPQNLSASRPQDRQFILSSKKLLLSDSGFYLCACKAGTGFYEQYFGPGTRLTVT.

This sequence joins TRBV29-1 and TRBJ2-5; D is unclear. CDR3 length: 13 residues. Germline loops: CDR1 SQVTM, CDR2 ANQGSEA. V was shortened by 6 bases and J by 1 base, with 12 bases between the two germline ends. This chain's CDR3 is CSVVRGPQETQYF. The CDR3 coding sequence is TGCAGCGTGGTTAGAGGACCCCAAGAGACCCAGTACTTC.

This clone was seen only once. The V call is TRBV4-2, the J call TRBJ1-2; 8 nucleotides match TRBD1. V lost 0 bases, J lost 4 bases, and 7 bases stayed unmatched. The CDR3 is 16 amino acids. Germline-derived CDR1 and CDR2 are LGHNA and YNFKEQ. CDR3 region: CASSQELDRALYGYTF. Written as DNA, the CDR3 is TGTGCCAGCAGCCAAGAGTTGGACAGGGCCCTCTATGGCTACACCTTC.

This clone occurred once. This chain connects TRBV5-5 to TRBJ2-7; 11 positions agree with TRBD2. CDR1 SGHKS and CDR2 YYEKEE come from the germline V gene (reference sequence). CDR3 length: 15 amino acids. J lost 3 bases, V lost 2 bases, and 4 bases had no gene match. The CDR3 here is CASSFPGLADYEQYF. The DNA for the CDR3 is TGTGCCAGCAGCTTCCCGGGACTAGCGGACTACGAGCAGTACTTC.

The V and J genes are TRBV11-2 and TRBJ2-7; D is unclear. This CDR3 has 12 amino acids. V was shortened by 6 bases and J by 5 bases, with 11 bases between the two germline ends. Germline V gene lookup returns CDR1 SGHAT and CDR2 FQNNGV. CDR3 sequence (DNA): TGTGCCAGCAGTACGGGCTGGGACGAGCAGTACGTC. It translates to CASSTGWDEQYV.

The DNA of the CDR3 is TGTGCCAGCAGTTACGTGGCTTACAATGAGCAGTTCTTC. It yields the protein CASSYVAYNEQFF. The chain employs TRBV6-5 and TRBJ2-1, with D unclear. Trimming took 2 bases from V and 4 from J, leaving 6 bases between them. Germline-derived CDR1 and CDR2 are MNHEY and SVGAGI. There are 13 residues in the CDR3.

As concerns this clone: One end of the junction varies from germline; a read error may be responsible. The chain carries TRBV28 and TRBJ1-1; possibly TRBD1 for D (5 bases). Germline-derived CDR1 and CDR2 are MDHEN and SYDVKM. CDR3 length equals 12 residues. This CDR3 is CASSPDWVGVRF. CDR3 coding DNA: TGTGCCAGCAGTCCGGACTGGGTGGGGGTTCGGTTT.

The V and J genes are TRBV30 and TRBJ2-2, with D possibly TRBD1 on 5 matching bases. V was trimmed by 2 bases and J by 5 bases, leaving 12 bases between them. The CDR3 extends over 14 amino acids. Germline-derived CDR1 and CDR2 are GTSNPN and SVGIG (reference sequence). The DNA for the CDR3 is TGTGCCTGGAGTTACGGACATACAACCGGGGAGCTGTTTTTT. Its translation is CAWSYGHTTGELFF.

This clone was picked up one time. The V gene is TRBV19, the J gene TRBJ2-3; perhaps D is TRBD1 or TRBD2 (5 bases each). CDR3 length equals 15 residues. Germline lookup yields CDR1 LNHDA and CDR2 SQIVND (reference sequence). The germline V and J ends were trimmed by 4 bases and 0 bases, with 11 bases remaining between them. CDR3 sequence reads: CASSTVRDSTDTQYF. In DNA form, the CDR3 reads TGTGCCAGTAGTACCGTCCGGGACAGCACAGATACGCAGTATTTT.

CDR3 nucleotide sequence: TGTGCCTGCTCGCCTCTTCGGGAGACCCAGTACTTC. As protein: CACSPLRETQYF. The chain joins TRBV30 to TRBJ2-5; D gene ambiguous. Germline loops: CDR1 GTSNPN, CDR2 SVGIG (reference sequence). V dropped 6 bases and J dropped 5 bases, with 13 bases sitting between them. The CDR3 length is 12 residues. Complete variable domain (other parts from reference TRBV30 and TRBJ2-5): SQTIHQWPATLVQPVGSPLSLECTVEGTSNPNLYWYRQAAGRGLQLLFYSVGIGQISSEVPQNLSASRPQDRQFILSSKKLLLSDSGFYLCACSPLRETQYFGPGTRLLVL.